The source of this T cell receptor (beta chain) is a study of cytomegalovirus exposure and HLA in healthy donors. Primers for the PCR totalled 60 Vbeta and 13 Jbeta. Assay: immunoSEQ multiplex PCR; the TCRdb copy retains only in-frame clones and omits some. This sample has 120,000 or so clones, with 60% to 85% found just once. General study findings and limits: Earlier analysis yielded a pattern in which most TCR beta V segments were productive about 90% or about 30% of the time. As a later analysis showed, a missense DCLRE1C variant was linked to trimming of TCR beta V- and J-genes. Across donors, most TCRs were seen rarely, yet some public ones were widespread.

A note on this clone: Antigen: not known.

Germline V gives CDR1 MNHNY, CDR2 SVGAGI (reference sequence). The CDR3 runs to 14 residues. V was shortened by 8 bases and J by 6 bases, with 17 bases between the two germline ends. The sequencing input was PBMCs. This receptor was taken from a human donor in good health. V gene TRBV6-6 combines with J gene TRBJ1-5, with a weak D call TRBD1 (5 bases). The CDR3 coding sequence is TGTGCCAGCGGGAAGGGGATCGAAGGTCAGCCCCAGCATTTT. The encoded protein is CASGKGIEGQPQHF.